This note documents a single T cell receptor (beta chain) sequence. This record comes from a study of CD8 T cells in Susac syndrome. CDR1 is GTSNPN and CDR2 is SVGIG in the germline V gene (reference sequence). The CDR3 loop spans 12 amino acids. The V end lost 5 bases, the J end lost 9 bases, and 14 bases lay between the germline ends. The CD8+ and CD4+ T cells were negatively isolated, with the TEMRA cells enriched by FACS. Reverse transcription used about 0.45 to 1 ug RNA and random hexamers. It was immunoSEQ multiplex PCR that amplified TCR beta CDR3 across 54 Vbeta and 13 Jbeta. TCRdb fed the immunoSEQ multiplex PCR reads into MiXCR, producing one record per CDR3 protein. Here the sample spans some 200,000 distinct CDR3 sequences, about 93% being singletons.

The V call is TRBV30, the J call TRBJ2-1; D remains unclear. The sequenced sample was CD8+ T cells from PBMCs. This receptor was identified in a human donor with multiple sclerosis. CDR3 coding DNA: TGTGCCTGGGCCCCCCGAGTCCTTGAGCAGTTCTTC. This encodes CAWAPRVLEQFF.